These 25 T cell receptor beta chains originate from one sample sequenced in a study of chemoradiotherapy in HPV16-positive cancers. Repertoires were generated with immunoSEQ multiplex PCR, while TCRdb's copy carries only in-frame clones and drops some. The sample gives 3,500 to 5,000 clones, approximately 82% of which show up once; 11% is in the top ten. The sequenced sample was tumor tissue, obtained from a patient who underwent chemoradiotherapy. The receptors stem from a human donor with HPV-associated anogenital cancer.

Only one count was recorded for this clone. V is TRBV7-2 and J is TRBJ1-1; D is unresolved. Trimming stripped 0 bases from V and 4 bases from J, with 6 bases between. Looked up from germline, CDR1 is SGHTA and CDR2 is FQGNSA. The CDR3 length is 13 residues. The CDR3 here is CASSLASGTEAFF. The CDR3 DNA is TGTGCCAGCAGCTTAGCCTCGGGCACTGAAGCTTTCTTT.

The chain employs TRBV27 and TRBJ1-5, with D maybe TRBD1 (6 bases). Trimming stripped 5 bases from V and 4 bases from J, with 12 bases between. Germline V CDR1 and CDR2: MNHEY, SMNVEV (reference sequence). The CDR3 totals 14 residues. CDR3 in DNA: TGTGCCAGCAGTCCCGGACAGTCTAATCAGCCCCAGCATTTT. Protein: CASSPGQSNQPQHF.

This clone was seen a handful of times. V usage is TRBV2 and J usage is TRBJ1-2; no firm D call. CDR1 SNHLY and CDR2 FYNNEI come from the germline V gene. CDR3 size: 10 residues. Trimming took off 8 bases at V and 10 bases at J, with 11 bases between the two ends. The CDR3 DNA reads TGTGCCAGCGGCGGGCGTAACTACACCTTC. This codes for CASGGRNYTF.

The chain has TRBV5-1 and TRBJ2-1, with D possibly TRBD1 on 5 matching bases. CDR1 and CDR2 (germline): SGHRS, YFSETQ. The CDR3 sequence is 12 residues long. V was shortened by 4 bases and J by 10 bases, with 12 bases between the two germline ends. CDR3 sequence reads: CASSDRQKEQFF. The CDR3 DNA reads TGCGCCAGCAGCGACAGACAAAAAGAGCAGTTCTTC.

The chain uses TRBV10-3 and TRBJ2-3; 7 positions match TRBD2. V shed 8 bases, J shed 2 bases, and the junction held 10 bases outside the gene matches. In germline, CDR1 is ENHRY, CDR2 SYGVKD. The CDR3 length is 15 residues. The CDR3 loop reads CAIGGLGGDTDTQYF. DNA of the CDR3: TGTGCCATCGGGGGTTTGGGGGGGGACACAGATACGCAGTATTTT.

This chain uses TRBV2 with TRBJ2-1, with D uncertain. Trimming left V 0 bases short and J 0 bases short, with 9 bases between. Germline CDR1 and CDR2: SNHLY and FYNNEI. The CDR3 spans 16 residues. The CDR3 DNA is TGTGCCAGCAGTGAAGCCCGGATCCCCTCCTACAATGAGCAGTTCTTC. It translates to CASSEARIPSYNEQFF.

V gene TRBV5-5 combines with J gene TRBJ2-7; the match to TRBD1 covers 9 bases. With V trimmed by 0 bases and J by 4 bases, 5 bases remained unmatched. The CDR3 spans 15 residues. The germline gives CDR1 SGHKS, CDR2 YYEKEE (reference sequence). Here the CDR3 reads CASSLAVTGGYEQYF. The CDR3 nucleotides read TGTGCCAGCAGCTTGGCCGTGACAGGGGGGTACGAGCAGTACTTC. Using reference TRBV5-5 and TRBJ2-7 for the parts outside the CDR3, the full variable domain is DAGVTQSPTHLIKTRGQQVTLRCSPISGHKSVSWYQQVLGQGPQFIFQYYEKEERGRGNFPDRFSARQFPNYSSELNVNALLLGDSALYLCASSLAVTGGYEQYFGPGTRLTVT.

This clone is judged large. The gene calls are TRBV14 and TRBJ2-5; 8 bases line up with TRBD1. Germline V gene data show CDR1 as SGHDN and CDR2 as FVKESK. The CDR3 covers 14 residues. The V and J ends lost 5 bases and 4 bases, in that order; junction bases with no gene match: 6. In nucleotides, the CDR3 is TGTGCCAGCAGCTCACGACAGGGGTTAGAGACCCAGTACTTC. It translates to CASSSRQGLETQYF.

The V gene is TRBV12-5, the J gene TRBJ2-7; a possible D gene is TRBD1 (6 bases). Trimming stripped 3 bases from V and 2 bases from J, with 11 bases between. Looked up from germline, CDR1 is LGHNT and CDR2 is FRNRAP. CDR3 size: 14 residues. The CDR3 loop is CASGFSTGPYEQYF. For the CDR3, the DNA is TGTGCTAGTGGTTTTTCTACAGGGCCCTACGAGCAGTACTTC.

The V call is TRBV13, the J call TRBJ1-2; 7 nucleotides line up with TRBD1. Per the germline V gene, CDR1 is PRHDT and CDR2 is FYEKMQ (reference sequence). The junction had 10 bases not matched to a gene; V was cut back by 5 bases and J by 4 bases. The CDR3 covers 15 residues. The CDR3 sequence: CASSLTQGLAYGYTF. CDR3 sequence (DNA): TGTGCCAGCAGCCTAACACAGGGGCTGGCCTATGGCTACACCTTC. Drawing the rest from reference TRBV13 and TRBJ1-2, the complete variable domain is AAGVIQSPRHLIKEKRETATLKCYPIPRHDTVYWYQQGPGQDPQFLISFYEKMQSDKGSIPDRFSAQQFSDYHSELNMSSLELGDSALYFCASSLTQGLAYGYTFGSGTRLTVV.

V is TRBV27 and J is TRBJ2-5; 10 bases align to TRBD2. The germline V gene has CDR1 MNHEY and CDR2 SMNVEV (reference sequence). The CDR3 length is 15 residues. J lost 2 bases, V lost 7 bases, and 7 bases had no gene match. CDR3 residues: CASTPTSGPQETQYF. DNA of the CDR3: TGTGCCAGCACCCCGACTAGCGGGCCTCAAGAGACCCAGTACTTC.

In its sample, this clone was seen a few times. The CDR3 here is CASSWWRTGKTGELFF. CDR3 nucleotides: TGTGCCAGCAGTTGGTGGCGGACAGGGAAAACCGGGGAGCTGTTTTTT. The genes are TRBV28 and TRBJ2-2; 8 nucleotides match TRBD1. From germline, CDR1 is MDHEN and CDR2 SYDVKM. The CDR3 extends over 16 amino acids. With 4 bases clipped from V and 5 bases from J, the junction kept 9 bases outside the gene matches.

This chain connects TRBV5-1 to TRBJ2-6; D unresolved. From germline, CDR1 is SGHRS and CDR2 YFSETQ. Trimming took 5 bases from V and 2 from J, leaving 8 bases between them. This CDR3 is 14 amino acids long. The CDR3 reads CASRKGPGANVLTF. CDR3 nucleotide sequence: TGCGCCAGCAGAAAAGGCCCTGGGGCCAACGTCCTGACTTTC.

The rearrangement uses TRBV30 and TRBJ1-1; no clear D. The CDR3 runs 14 residues. Trimming stripped 4 bases from V and 1 base from J, with 13 bases between. Germline lookup yields CDR1 GTSNPN and CDR2 SVGIG (reference sequence). CDR3 residues: CAWNSPLPNTEAFF. The CDR3 nucleotides are TGTGCCTGGAATTCGCCTCTCCCGAACACTGAAGCTTTCTTT.

This chain links TRBV6-5 with TRBJ2-4; D unclear. The CDR3 contains 14 residues. CDR1 MNHEY and CDR2 SVGAGI come from the germline V gene. The germline V and J ends were trimmed by 0 bases and 3 bases, with 6 bases remaining between them. The CDR3: CASSYSWNKNIQYF. CDR3 coding DNA: TGTGCCAGCAGTTACTCCTGGAACAAAAACATTCAGTACTTC.

The V gene is TRBV9, the J gene TRBJ1-1; D gene uncertain. This CDR3 is built from 14 residues. CDR1 and CDR2 (germline): SGDLS, YYNGEE. V was shortened by 4 bases and J by 1 base, with 11 bases between the two germline ends. The CDR3 nucleotides read TGTGCCAGCAGCTCACAGACGGCGAACACTGAAGCTTTCTTT. It is translated as CASSSQTANTEAFF.

This rearrangement joins TRBV6-6 to TRBJ2-6, with D perhaps TRBD1 or TRBD2 (5 bases each). Germline values: CDR1 MNHNY, CDR2 SVGAGI (reference sequence). The CDR3 is 15 amino acids. The V end was cut by 4 bases, the J end by 4 bases, with 11 bases between. CDR3 DNA sequence: TGTGCCAGCAGTTTTGAGGGGACGGGGGCCAACGTCCTGACTTTC. This codes for CASSFEGTGANVLTF.

This chain joins TRBV5-1 and TRBJ2-5; 7 bases are shared with TRBD2. Germline lookup yields CDR1 SGHRS and CDR2 YFSETQ. The ends lost 1 base at V and 5 bases at J; junction bases unmatched: 11. The CDR3 sequence is 16 residues long. CDR3 in amino acids: CASSLHPRETGETQYF. As DNA, the CDR3 is TGCGCCAGCAGCTTGCATCCGCGGGAGACGGGGGAGACCCAGTACTTC.

The chain joins TRBV4-1 to TRBJ1-2; 10 positions match TRBD1. The CDR3 spans 18 residues. The V gene end was trimmed by 0 bases and the J gene end by 5 bases; junction bases not matched to a gene: 12. Germline-derived CDR1 and CDR2 are MGHRA and YSYEKL. In DNA, the CDR3 is TGCGCCAGCAGCCAAGAAGACGCAGTAGGGACAGGGGTATATGGCTACACCTTC. This encodes CASSQEDAVGTGVYGYTF.

This clone was counted between two and nine times. The chain combines TRBV1 with TRBJ1-1; the D call in the table, TRBD1, was not verified against the DNA. TRBV1 represents a pseudogene. The CDR3 loop spans 14 amino acids. The CDR3 DNA follows: TGCACCATTAGGGGACAGGGGAGAGAAACTGAAGCTTTCTTT. This sequence encodes CTIRGQGRETEAFF.

V and J are TRBV5-1 and TRBJ2-1, with TRBD1 identical over 7 bases. Looked up from germline, CDR1 is SGHRS and CDR2 is YFSETQ. CDR3 length equals 13 residues. V lost 7 bases and J lost 13; bases outside the gene matches: 14. CDR3 loop: CASLGEPTGEQFF. The CDR3 DNA reads as TGCGCCAGCCTTGGGGAACCCACAGGGGAACAGTTCTTC.

V is TRBV9 and J is TRBJ1-1, with D uncertain. V lost 3 bases to trimming and J lost 7 bases, with 7 bases between them. This CDR3 is built from 11 residues. Germline assignment: CDR1 SGDLS and CDR2 YYNGEE. The CDR3 loop is CASSGKNEAFF. Written as DNA, the CDR3 is TGTGCCAGCAGCGGAAAAAATGAAGCTTTCTTT.

The chain joins TRBV19 to TRBJ1-5; TRBD1 aligns across 9 bases. Germline CDR1 LNHDA, CDR2 SQIVND (reference sequence). The trim removed 7 bases at V and 6 bases at J, leaving 10 bases unmatched. This CDR3 has 15 residues. CDR3 sequence: CASMGGQGGGQPQHF. The CDR3 DNA reads TGTGCCAGTATGGGGGGACAGGGTGGAGGTCAGCCCCAGCATTTT.

V usage is TRBV18 and J usage is TRBJ1-5; 7 nucleotides agree with TRBD1. V gave up 4 bases and J gave up 0 bases; unmatched junction bases: 0. CDR1 and CDR2 from the germline V gene are KGHSH and LQKENI. The length of the CDR3 is 14 residues. For the CDR3, the DNA is TGTGCCAGCTCACAGGGGGCTAGCAATCAGCCCCAGCATTTT. It yields the protein CASSQGASNQPQHF.

This chain's CDR3 is CASTVNRGDYGYTF. In DNA form, the CDR3 reads TGTGCCAGCACCGTAAATAGAGGGGATTATGGCTACACCTTC. J is TRBJ1-2 and V is TRBV2; D might be TRBD1 (5 bases). Trimming took off 7 bases at V and 5 bases at J, with 17 bases between the two ends. The CDR3 extends over 14 amino acids. The germline gives CDR1 SNHLY, CDR2 FYNNEI.